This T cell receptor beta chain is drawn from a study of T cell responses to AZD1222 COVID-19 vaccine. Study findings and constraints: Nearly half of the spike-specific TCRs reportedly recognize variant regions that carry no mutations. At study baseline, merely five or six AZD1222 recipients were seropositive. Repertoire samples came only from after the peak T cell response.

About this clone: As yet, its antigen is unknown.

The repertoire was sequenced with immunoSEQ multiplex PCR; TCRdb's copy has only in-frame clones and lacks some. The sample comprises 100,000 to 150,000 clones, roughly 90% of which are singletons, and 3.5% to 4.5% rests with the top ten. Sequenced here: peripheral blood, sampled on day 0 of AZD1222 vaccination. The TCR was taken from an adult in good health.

The CDR3 coding sequence is TGTGCCAGCAGCTTACAAGGGTTCGGAGGGTCACCCCTCCACTTT. Translating gives CASSLQGFGGSPLHF. V usage is TRBV5-4 and J usage is TRBJ1-6; D ambiguous. The V gene's germline CDR1 is SGHNT and CDR2 YYREEE (reference sequence). V shed 2 bases and J shed 10 bases, with 16 bases lying between them. The CDR3 covers 15 residues.